This entry describes one TCR beta chain. The data derive from a study of technical replicates of blood from a few donors. TCRdb's table, derived via immunoSEQ multiplex PCR, lists solely in-frame clones and lacks some. Of approximately 76,000 clones listed, 90% to 95% are singletons. Trimming pared 3 bases from V and 4 bases from J, leaving 12 bases between. Germline CDR1 reads MGHRA; CDR2 reads YSYEKL. CDR3 length equals 14 residues. Sequencing was carried out using T cells isolated from PBMCs. The TCR originated in a human donor in good health. The chain is built from TRBV4-1 and TRBJ1-2; D gene uncertain. The CDR3 loop is CASSHLVGTYGYTF. The CDR3 region has the DNA TGCGCCAGCAGCCACCTAGTGGGTACCTATGGCTACACCTTC.